The rows below give T cell receptor beta chains drawn from one sample of a study of identical twins. TCRdb ran MiXCR on the 5' RACE reads and lists one entry per CDR3 protein. This table holds 280,000 or so distinct CDR3 sequences, around 8.8% found once. The same specimen was also included in a second study, on yellow fever vaccine responses in identical twins.

Sequenced: memory (CD45RO+) T cells sorted from blood. Every receptor here comes from a woman between 18 and 29 years old in good health. Both conserved end residues are part of each CDR3. Each record gives: D gene, V gene, CDR3 length, clone size, J gene, CDR3 protein, CDR3 DNA. D genes are given only for firm matches. The size of a clone is reported for some rows only, either as once, few or many, or as a class for expanded clones.

TRBD2,TRBV10-2,14,few,TRBJ2-3,CASRPSGRTHTQYF,TGCGCCAGCAGGCCTAGCGGGAGAACCCATACGCAGTATTTT
NA,TRBV13,15,many,TRBJ2-3,CASSLGGGATDTQYF,TGTGCCAGCAGCTTAGGCGGAGGAGCCACAGATACGCAGTATTTT
TRBD1,TRBV2,16,many,TRBJ2-1,CASSDEGQALTREQFF,TGTGCCAGCAGTGACGAGGGACAGGCCCTAACCCGCGAGCAGTTCTTC
NA,TRBV7-9,13,NA,TRBJ2-1,CASSSITDNEQFF,TGTGCCAGCAGCTCTATAACCGACAATGAGCAGTTCTTC
TRBD1,TRBV20-1,15,NA,TRBJ2-3,CSARDIGTGLDTQYF,TGCAGTGCTAGGGACATCGGGACAGGGTTAGATACGCAGTATTTT
NA,TRBV4-1,17,many,TRBJ2-5,CASSPTPRKSVQETQYF,TGCGCCAGCAGCCCTACGCCTCGGAAGTCGGTCCAAGAGACCCAGTACTTC
NA,TRBV6-1,14,NA,TRBJ1-6,CASIKGGEWSPLHF,TGTGCCAGCATCAAAGGGGGTGAGTGGTCACCCCTCCACTTT
TRBD1,TRBV6-1,14,few,TRBJ1-5,CASSRIGQGQPQHF,TGTGCCAGCAGTCGAATAGGACAGGGCCAGCCCCAGCATTTT
NA,TRBV9,16,NA,TRBJ2-1,CASSPPGSGSYNEQFF,TGTGCCAGCAGCCCCCCGGGGAGCGGCTCCTACAATGAGCAGTTCTTC
TRBD2,TRBV5-1,15,few,TRBJ2-3,CASKYNVAGVDTQYF,TGCGCCAGCAAGTATAATGTAGCGGGGGTTGATACGCAGTATTTT
TRBD2,TRBV7-9,15,few,TRBJ2-2,CASSYAGGNTGELFF,TGTGCCAGCAGCTATGCGGGGGGTAACACCGGGGAGCTGTTTTTT
NA,TRBV7-3,12,many,TRBJ2-3,CASSPNTDTQYF,TGTGCCAGCAGCCCTAACACAGATACGCAGTATTTT
TRBD1,TRBV20-1,15,NA,TRBJ2-7,CSARDRRTGGYEQYF,TGCAGTGCTAGAGACAGGAGGACAGGGGGTTACGAGCAGTACTTC
NA,TRBV5-1,14,many,TRBJ1-2,CASSLDRANYGYTF,TGCGCCAGCAGCTTGGATAGGGCTAACTATGGCTACACCTTC
TRBD1,TRBV3-1,14,many,TRBJ1-2,CASSQDYRGDGYTF,TGTGCCAGCAGCCAAGACTACAGGGGCGATGGCTACACCTTC
NA,TRBV20-1,15,many,TRBJ2-1,CSASGGKGTVNEQFF,TGCAGTGCTAGTGGTGGTAAAGGGACTGTCAATGAGCAGTTCTTC
NA,TRBV6-2/TRBV6-3,13,many,TRBJ2-7,CASSLTGTYEQYF,TGTGCCAGCAGTTTAACAGGAACCTACGAGCAGTACTTC
NA,TRBV29-1,13,many,TRBJ2-1,CSVRGQSYNEQFF,TGCAGCGTTCGCGGACAGTCCTACAATGAGCAGTTCTTC
TRBD2,TRBV20-1,13,few,TRBJ2-5,CSAREVSLAALNF,TGCAGTGCTAGAGAAGTGAGCCTAGCGGCCCTGAACTTC
NA,TRBV15,18,few,TRBJ2-6,CATSRPSEGSAGANVLTF,TGTGCCACCAGCAGACCATCCGAGGGTTCGGCTGGGGCCAACGTCCTGACTTTC
NA,TRBV10-3,15,few,TRBJ1-1,CAISESGGQGTEAFF,TGTGCCATCAGTGAGTCGGGGGGGCAGGGCACTGAAGCTTTCTTT
NA,TRBV7-8,12,NA,TRBJ2-3,CASTPTADTQYF,TGTGCCAGCACCCCAACGGCAGATACGCAGTATTTT
NA,TRBV6-1,14,many,TRBJ2-5,CASNGGPYQETQYF,TGTGCCAGCAACGGAGGCCCGTACCAAGAGACCCAGTACTTC
NA,TRBV3-1,15,NA,TRBJ1-5,CASSQDRVRGRPQHF,TGTGCCAGCAGCCAAGACAGGGTCCGCGGTCGGCCCCAGCATTTT
TRBD1,TRBV4-1,18,many,TRBJ1-4,CASSHSWGITGGAEKLFF,TGCGCCAGCAGCCATTCTTGGGGGATAACAGGGGGTGCTGAAAAACTGTTTTTT
TRBD2,TRBV7-8,15,NA,TRBJ2-1,CASSLEAGSHNEQFF,TGTGCCAGCAGCTTAGAAGCGGGGAGCCACAATGAGCAGTTCTTC
NA,TRBV12-3/TRBV12-4,14,many,TRBJ1-4,CASSRGSTNEKLFF,TGTGCCAGCAGCCGAGGGTCAACTAATGAAAAACTGTTTTTT
NA,TRBV3-1,15,many,TRBJ2-2,CASRPQGFLTGELFF,TGTGCCAGCAGGCCCCAGGGGTTCCTCACCGGGGAGCTGTTTTTT
TRBD1,TRBV19,15,many,TRBJ1-6,CASSQTGVDYSPLHF,TGTGCCAGTAGCCAGACAGGGGTTGATTATTCACCCCTCCACTTT
NA,TRBV7-2,13,many,TRBJ2-3,CASSVTRGDTQYF,TGTGCCAGCAGCGTCACTAGGGGAGATACGCAGTATTTT
NA,TRBV6-6,13,many,TRBJ1-2,CASSQKGGGGYTF,TGTGCCAGCAGCCAAAAGGGGGGCGGTGGCTACACCTTC
NA,TRBV3-1,11,few,TRBJ2-5,CASSQTGTQYF,TGTGCCAGCAGCCAAACAGGGACCCAGTACTTC
NA,TRBV10-3,16,many,TRBJ2-7,CAISESGRASSYEQYF,TGTGCCATCAGTGAGTCGGGCAGGGCCAGCTCCTACGAGCAGTACTTC
NA,TRBV6-5,14,few,TRBJ2-3,CASSYSSGSHMKYF,TGTGCCAGCAGTTACTCTTCTGGGTCTCATATGAAGTATTTT
TRBD2,TRBV3-1,17,few,TRBJ2-1,CASSQDLTSGKGNEQFF,TGTGCCAGCAGCCAAGATCTAACTAGCGGGAAGGGTAATGAGCAGTTCTTC
NA,TRBV10-1,15,few,TRBJ2-1,CASSARGGRYNEQFF,TGCGCCAGCAGTGCCAGAGGGGGTCGTTACAATGAGCAGTTCTTC
TRBD2,TRBV11-3,16,NA,TRBJ2-7,CASSSGLAGASYEQYF,TGTGCCAGCAGCTCCGGACTAGCGGGAGCCTCCTACGAGCAGTACTTC
NA,TRBV20-1,15,many,TRBJ2-2,CSARDGGSESGELFF,TGCAGTGCTAGAGATGGTGGGTCGGAGTCCGGGGAGCTGTTTTTT
NA,TRBV6-5,17,few,TRBJ2-2,CASSYSSGTVNTGELFF,TGTGCCAGCAGTTACTCGTCCGGGACGGTGAACACCGGGGAGCTGTTTTTT
TRBD1,TRBV27,13,NA,TRBJ2-4,CASRQDRGYIQYF,TGTGCCAGCAGACAAGACAGGGGGTACATTCAGTACTTC
NA,TRBV11-2,16,many,TRBJ1-5,CASSLGTGFGNQPQHF,TGTGCCAGCAGCTTAGGAACTGGTTTTGGCAATCAGCCCCAGCATTTT
TRBD2,TRBV6-1,15,few,TRBJ2-7,CASSDPGLAAYEQYF,TGTGCCAGCAGTGATCCGGGACTAGCGGCCTACGAGCAGTACTTC
TRBD1,TRBV15,14,NA,TRBJ1-6,CATSRGDRNSPLHF,TGTGCCACCAGCAGAGGGGACAGAAATTCACCCCTCCACTTT
TRBD2,TRBV3-1,15,few,TRBJ2-1,CASSYMGGGYNEQFF,TGTGCCAGCAGCTATATGGGCGGGGGCTACAATGAGCAGTTCTTC
NA,TRBV18,14,many,TRBJ2-1,CASSLDQLLNEQFF,TGTGCCAGCTCACTTGATCAATTACTCAATGAGCAGTTCTTC
NA,TRBV24-1,12,few,TRBJ1-1,CATSVRGTEAFF,TGTGCCACCAGTGTGAGGGGCACTGAAGCTTTCTTT
NA,TRBV7-9,15,NA,TRBJ1-3,CASSTWESSGNTIYF,TGTGCCAGCAGCACCTGGGAGAGCTCTGGAAACACCATATATTTT
NA,TRBV28,13,NA,TRBJ1-1,CASSPIDNTEAFF,TGTGCCAGCAGCCCGATCGATAACACTGAAGCTTTCTTT
TRBD1,TRBV28,13,few,TRBJ2-7,CASTGTGNYEQYF,TGTGCCAGCACGGGGACAGGTAATTACGAGCAGTACTTC